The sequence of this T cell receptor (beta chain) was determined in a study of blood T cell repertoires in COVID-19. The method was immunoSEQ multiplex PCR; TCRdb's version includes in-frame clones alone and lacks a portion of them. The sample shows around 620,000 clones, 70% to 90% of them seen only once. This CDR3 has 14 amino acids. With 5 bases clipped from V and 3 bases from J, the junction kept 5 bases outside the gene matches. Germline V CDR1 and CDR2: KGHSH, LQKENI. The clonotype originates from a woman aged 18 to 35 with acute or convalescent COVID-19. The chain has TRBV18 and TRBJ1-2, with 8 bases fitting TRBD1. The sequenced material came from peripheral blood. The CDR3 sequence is CASSTYRGDYGYTF. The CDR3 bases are TGTGCCAGCTCAACCTACAGGGGGGACTATGGCTACACCTTC.